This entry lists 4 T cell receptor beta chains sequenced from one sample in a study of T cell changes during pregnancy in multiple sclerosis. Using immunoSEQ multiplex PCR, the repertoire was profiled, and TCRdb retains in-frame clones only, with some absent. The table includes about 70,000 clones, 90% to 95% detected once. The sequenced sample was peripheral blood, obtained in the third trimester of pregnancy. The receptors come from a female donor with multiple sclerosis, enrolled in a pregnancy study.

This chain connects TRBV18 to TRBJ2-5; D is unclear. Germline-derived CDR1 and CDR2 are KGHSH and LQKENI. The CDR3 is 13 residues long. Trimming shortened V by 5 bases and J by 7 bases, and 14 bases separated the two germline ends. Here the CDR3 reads CASSFSLSRTQYF. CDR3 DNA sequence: TGTGCCAGCTCATTCTCACTGTCACGGACCCAGTACTTC.

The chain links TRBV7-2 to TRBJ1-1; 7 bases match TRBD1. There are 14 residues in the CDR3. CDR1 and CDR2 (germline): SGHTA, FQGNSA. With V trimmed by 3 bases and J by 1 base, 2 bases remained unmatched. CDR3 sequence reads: CASSFRQGNTEAFF. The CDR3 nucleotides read TGTGCCAGCAGCTTCCGACAGGGGAACACTGAAGCTTTCTTT. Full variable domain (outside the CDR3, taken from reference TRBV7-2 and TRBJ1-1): GAGVSQSPSNKVTEKGKDVELRCDPISGHTALYWYRQSLGQGLEFLIYFQGNSAPDKSGLPSDRFSAERTGGSVSTLTIQRTQQEDSAVYLCASSFRQGNTEAFFGQGTRLTVV.

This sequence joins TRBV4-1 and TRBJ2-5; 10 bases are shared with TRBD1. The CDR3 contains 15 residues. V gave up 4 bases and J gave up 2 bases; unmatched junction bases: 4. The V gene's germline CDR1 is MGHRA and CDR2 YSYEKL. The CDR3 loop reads CASSPGQGGQETQYF. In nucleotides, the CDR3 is TGCGCCAGCAGCCCCGGACAGGGGGGACAAGAGACCCAGTACTTC.

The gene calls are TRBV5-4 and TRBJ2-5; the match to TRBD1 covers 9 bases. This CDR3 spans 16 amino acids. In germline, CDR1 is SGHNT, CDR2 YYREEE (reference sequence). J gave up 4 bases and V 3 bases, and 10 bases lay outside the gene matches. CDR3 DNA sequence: TGTGCCAGCAGCTACGGACAGGGGAGGGAAGGAGAGACCCAGTACTTC. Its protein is CASSYGQGREGETQYF.